The T cell receptor beta chain under discussion was sequenced for a study of T-cell memory formation after mild COVID-19. Overall study results and limits: Cross-reactive memory seemingly joined, as some responding clones were found in pre-infection memory. Contracting clones from day 15 to 85 had balanced CD4/CD8; later expanders favoured CD4+.

Unmatched junction bases numbered 11, after V lost 4 bases and J lost 6 bases. The CDR3 runs 16 residues. Germline loops: CDR1 SGHNT, CDR2 YYREEE (reference sequence). 5'RACE, which relied on constant-segment primers, yielded TCR alpha and TCR beta cDNA libraries carrying sample barcodes and UMIs. TCRdb ran MiXCR on the 5' RACE reads and lists one entry per CDR3 protein. The data contain 530,000 or so distinct CDR3 sequences, around a sixth of them singletons. This clonotype was found a few times. Its antigen is still unknown. Sample: PBMCs or a T cell subset sorted from them (not recorded which). V usage is TRBV5-4 and J usage is TRBJ2-3; 10 positions match TRBD2. The receptor comes from an adult woman who had mild COVID-19 (a few samples of this study predate the infection). Cell type and time point are not known. The CDR3: CASSLSGLATSDTQYF. CDR3 nucleotide sequence: TGTGCCAGCAGCCTCTCGGGACTAGCGACCTCGGATACGCAGTATTTT. The full variable domain, with the rest looked up from reference TRBV5-4 and TRBJ2-3, is ETGVTQSPTHLIKTRGQQVTLRCSSQSGHNTVSWYQQALGQGPQFIFQYYREEENGRGNFPPRFSGLQFPNYSSELNVNALELDDSALYLCASSLSGLATSDTQYFGPGTRLTVL.